Detailed here is one T cell receptor beta chain. Its target is unknown. Trimming stripped 6 bases from V and 6 bases from J, with 17 bases between. Looked up from germline, CDR1 is MNHEY and CDR2 is SMNVEV (reference sequence). The CDR3 has 14 amino acids. The assay was immunoSEQ multiplex PCR, and TCRdb's table has in-frame clones only and misses some. The sample lists roughly 11,000 clones, more than 45% seen once, with about 40% in the top ten. Coculture of mixed lymphocyte reaction cells was performed at 37°C for 5 to 7 days. This sample is part of a study of siplizumab effects on memory and regulatory T cells.

Sequenced input: CFSE-low (dividing) CD8+ T cells sorted from an allogeneic mixed lymphocyte reaction. The receptor was derived from a human donor in good health; the cells came from an allogeneic mixed lymphocyte reaction. Some clones in this sample may be carry-over from other donors' samples. The V gene is TRBV27, the J gene TRBJ1-1; no reliable D call. In nucleotides, the CDR3 is TGTGCCAGCAGCATACGGGTAAGTGGCGCTGAAGCTTTCTTT. Protein product: CASSIRVSGAEAFF.